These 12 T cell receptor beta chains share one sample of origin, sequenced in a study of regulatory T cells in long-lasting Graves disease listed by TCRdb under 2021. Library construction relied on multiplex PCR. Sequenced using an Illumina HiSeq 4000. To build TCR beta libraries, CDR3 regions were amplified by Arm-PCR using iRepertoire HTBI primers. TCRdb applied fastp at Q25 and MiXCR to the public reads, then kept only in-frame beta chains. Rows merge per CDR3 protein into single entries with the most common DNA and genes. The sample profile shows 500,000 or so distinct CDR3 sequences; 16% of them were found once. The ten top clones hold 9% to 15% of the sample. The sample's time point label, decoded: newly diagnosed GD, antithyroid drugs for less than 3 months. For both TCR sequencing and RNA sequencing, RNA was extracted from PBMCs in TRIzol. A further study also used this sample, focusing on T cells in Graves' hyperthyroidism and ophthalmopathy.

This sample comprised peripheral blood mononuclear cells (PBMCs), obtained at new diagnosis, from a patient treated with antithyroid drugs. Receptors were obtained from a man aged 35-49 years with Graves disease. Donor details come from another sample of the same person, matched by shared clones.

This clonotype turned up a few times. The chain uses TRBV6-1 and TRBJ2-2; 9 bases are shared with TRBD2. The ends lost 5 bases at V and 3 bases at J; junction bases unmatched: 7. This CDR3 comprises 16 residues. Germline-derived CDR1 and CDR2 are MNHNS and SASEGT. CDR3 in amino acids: CASSPMAGGYTGELFF. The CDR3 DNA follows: TGTGCCAGCAGTCCCATGGCGGGAGGGTACACCGGGGAGCTGTTTTTT.

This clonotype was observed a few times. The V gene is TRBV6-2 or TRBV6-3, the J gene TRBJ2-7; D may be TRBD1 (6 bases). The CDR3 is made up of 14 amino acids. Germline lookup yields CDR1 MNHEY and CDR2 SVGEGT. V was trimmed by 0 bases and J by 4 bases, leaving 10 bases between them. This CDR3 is CASSYSRGSYEQYF. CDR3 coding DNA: TGTGCCAGCAGTTACTCGAGGGGGTCTTACGAGCAGTACTTC.

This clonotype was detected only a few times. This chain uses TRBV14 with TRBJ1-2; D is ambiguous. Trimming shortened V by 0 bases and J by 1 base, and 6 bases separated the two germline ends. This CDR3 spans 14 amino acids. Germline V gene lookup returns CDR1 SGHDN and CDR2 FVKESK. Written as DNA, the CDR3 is TGTGCCAGCAGCCAAGAACTCGTTAACTATGGCTACACCTTC. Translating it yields CASSQELVNYGYTF.

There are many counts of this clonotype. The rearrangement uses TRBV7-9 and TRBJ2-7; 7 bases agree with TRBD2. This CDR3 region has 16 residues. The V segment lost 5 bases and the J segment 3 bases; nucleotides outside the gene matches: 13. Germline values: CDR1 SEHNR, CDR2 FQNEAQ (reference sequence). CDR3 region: CASSATGTTTNYEQYF. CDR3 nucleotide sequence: TGTGCCAGCAGCGCAACCGGGACTACGACAAACTACGAGCAGTACTTC.

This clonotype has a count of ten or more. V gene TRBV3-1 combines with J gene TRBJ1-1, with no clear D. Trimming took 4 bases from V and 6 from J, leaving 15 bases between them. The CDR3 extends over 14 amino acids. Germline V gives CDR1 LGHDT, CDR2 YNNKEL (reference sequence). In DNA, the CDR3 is TGTGCCAGCAGCCTCCGGGCCTCAGCCCCTGAAGCTTTCTTT. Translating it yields CASSLRASAPEAFF.

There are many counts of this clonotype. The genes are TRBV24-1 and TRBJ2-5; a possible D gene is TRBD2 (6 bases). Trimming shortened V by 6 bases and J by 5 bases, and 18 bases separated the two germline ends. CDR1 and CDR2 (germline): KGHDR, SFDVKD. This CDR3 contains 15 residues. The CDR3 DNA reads TGTGCCACCAGTCAGATCGGGACTGGTGGGGAGACCCAGTACTTC. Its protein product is CATSQIGTGGETQYF.

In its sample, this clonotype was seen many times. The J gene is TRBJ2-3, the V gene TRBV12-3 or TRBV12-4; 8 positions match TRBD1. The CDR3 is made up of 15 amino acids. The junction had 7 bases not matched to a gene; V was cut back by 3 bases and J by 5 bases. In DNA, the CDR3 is TGTGCCAGCAGTTTGGTCCAGGGGGCGGGAGATACGCAGTATTTT. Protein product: CASSLVQGAGDTQYF.

The CDR3 region has the DNA TGTGCCAGCAGCAAAGGGACACTCAACTACGAGCAGTACTTC. It specifies CASSKGTLNYEQYF. The rearrangement links TRBV7-9 to TRBJ2-7, with a possible D match to TRBD1 (6 bases). Germline CDR1 reads SEHNR; CDR2 reads FQNEAQ (reference sequence). V lost 5 bases and J lost 3, with 14 bases in between. The CDR3 extends over 14 amino acids.

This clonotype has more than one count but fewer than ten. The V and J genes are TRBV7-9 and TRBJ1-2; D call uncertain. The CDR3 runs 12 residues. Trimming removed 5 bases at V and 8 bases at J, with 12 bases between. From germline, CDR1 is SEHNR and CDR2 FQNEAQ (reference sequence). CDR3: CASSAPDWGYTF. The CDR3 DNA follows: TGTGCCAGCAGCGCGCCCGACTGGGGCTACACCTTC.

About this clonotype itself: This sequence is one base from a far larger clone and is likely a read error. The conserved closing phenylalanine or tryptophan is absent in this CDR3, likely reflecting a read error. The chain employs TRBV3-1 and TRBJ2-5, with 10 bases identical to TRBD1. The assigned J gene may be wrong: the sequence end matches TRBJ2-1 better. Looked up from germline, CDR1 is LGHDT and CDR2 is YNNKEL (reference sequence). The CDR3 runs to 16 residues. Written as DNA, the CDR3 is TGTGCCAGCAGCCAAGGGGCGACAGGGGGCGGGTATGAGCAGTTCCTC. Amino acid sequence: CASSQGATGGGYEQFL.

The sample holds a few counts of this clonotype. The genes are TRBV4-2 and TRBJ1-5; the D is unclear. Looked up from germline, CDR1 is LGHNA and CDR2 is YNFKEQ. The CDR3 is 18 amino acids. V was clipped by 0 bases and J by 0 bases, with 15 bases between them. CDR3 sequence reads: CASSQEMEAANSNQPQHF. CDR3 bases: TGTGCCAGCAGCCAAGAAATGGAGGCAGCAAATAGCAATCAGCCCCAGCATTTT.

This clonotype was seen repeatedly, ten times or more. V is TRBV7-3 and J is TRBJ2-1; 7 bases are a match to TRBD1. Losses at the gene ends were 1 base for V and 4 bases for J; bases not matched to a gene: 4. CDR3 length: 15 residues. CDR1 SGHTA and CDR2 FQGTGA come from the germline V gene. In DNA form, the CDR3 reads TGTGCCAGCAGCTTAAAGGGACAGCCATACAATGAGCAGTTCTTC. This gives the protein CASSLKGQPYNEQFF.